Below, 2 T cell receptor beta chains from the same sample are listed, as sequenced in a study of T cells in Graves' hyperthyroidism and ophthalmopathy (dated by TCRdb to the late 2010s). Libraries were made using multiplex PCR. TCRdb records Illumina HiSeq 2000 as the sequencer. Amplification of TCR beta CDR3 regions was carried out from RNA transcripts. For the first round of RT-PCR on the TCR CDR3, the HTBI primer set was used together with the Qiagen OneStep RT-PCR kit. Using fastp trimming at Q25 and MiXCR clonotype assembly, TCRdb reanalyzed the public sequencing data and kept in-frame beta chains. Rows with a matching CDR3 protein are joined into one entry that keeps the most common DNA and genes. Within this sample are hundreds of thousands of distinct CDR3 sequences, with about 15% of them counted one time only. The biggest ten clones account for almost 6% of the sample. Sequencing was performed on blood. Every receptor here comes from a woman aged 25 to 39 with Graves' hyperthyroidism that later progressed to Graves' ophthalmopathy.

This clonotype has more than one count but fewer than ten. The rearrangement uses TRBV5-6 and TRBJ2-7; possibly TRBD1 for D (6 bases). Germline loops: CDR1 SGHDT, CDR2 YYEEEE. Trimming shortened V by 0 bases and J by 5 bases, and 12 bases separated the two germline ends. There are 14 residues in the CDR3. CDR3 nucleotides: TGTGCCAGCAGCTTGGCCCAGGGGTTCAACGAGCAGTACTTC. Its protein product is CASSLAQGFNEQYF. Looking up the rest from reference TRBV5-6 and TRBJ2-7 gives the full variable domain: DAGVTQSPTHLIKTRGQQVTLRCSPKSGHDTVSWYQQALGQGPQFIFQYYEEEERQRGNFPDRFSGHQFPNYSSELNVNALLLGDSALYLCASSLAQGFNEQYFGPGTRLTVT.

This clonotype was picked up many times. The chain employs TRBV20-1 and TRBJ1-5; TRBD1 matches 8 bases. J lost 2 bases, V lost 4 bases, and 1 base had no gene match. The CDR3 sequence is 13 residues long. Germline V lookup: CDR1 DFQATT, CDR2 SNEGSKA (reference sequence). CDR3 amino acids: CSATDRGNQPQHF. The CDR3 region has the DNA TGCAGTGCTACGGACAGGGGCAATCAGCCCCAGCATTTT.